The next 28 T cell receptor beta chains were all read from a single sample in a study of T cell clones after liver transplantation. Assay: immunoSEQ multiplex PCR; the TCRdb copy retains only in-frame clones and omits some. The data hold some 70,000 clones, with about four fifths observed a single time. Sequences were derived from CD4+ T cells from blood, sampled before liver transplant. These receptor sequences come from a human donor who received a liver transplant.

The count of this clone is one. V usage is TRBV5-3 and J usage is TRBJ1-2; D remains unclear. Being an ORF, TRBV5-3 has a function that is uncertain. The CDR3 is 13 amino acids. V was cut by 0 bases and J by 9 bases, with 12 bases left in between. CDR3 amino acids: CARSLDSRNCYTF. DNA of the CDR3: TGTGCCAGAAGCTTGGACAGTCGAAATTGCTACACCTTC.

The chain has TRBV6-6 and TRBJ2-7; 8 bases fit TRBD1. The ends lost 0 bases at V and 2 bases at J; junction bases unmatched: 3. The CDR3 runs to 15 residues. CDR1 and CDR2 (germline): MNHNY, SVGAGI (reference sequence). The CDR3 reads CASSYSTGAAYEQYF. CDR3 nucleotide sequence: TGTGCCAGCAGTTACTCGACAGGGGCTGCCTACGAGCAGTACTTC.

As for this clone: This sample also contains other DNA sequences that code for the same CDR3. This sequence joins TRBV28 and TRBJ1-2; D gene unclear. Germline assignment: CDR1 MDHEN and CDR2 SYDVKM. CDR3 size: 11 residues. Trimming stripped 5 bases from V and 4 bases from J, with 5 bases between. The CDR3 protein is CASSPGYGYTF. CDR3 nucleotide sequence: TGTGCCAGCAGTCCGGGCTATGGCTACACCTTC.

This clone was seen only once. This chain joins TRBV5-4 and TRBJ1-3, with D unclear. Per the germline V gene, CDR1 is SGHNT and CDR2 is YYREEE (reference sequence). The CDR3 consists of 14 residues. V lost 0 bases, J lost 2 bases, and 6 bases lay in between. CDR3 amino acids: CASSLGRPGNTIYF. The DNA of the CDR3 is TGTGCCAGCAGCTTGGGCAGGCCTGGAAACACCATATATTTT.

The genes are TRBV30 and TRBJ1-1; no firm D call. The germline CDR1 and CDR2 sequences are GTSNPN and SVGIG (reference sequence). The length of the CDR3 is 12 residues. V lost 0 bases and J lost 5, with 7 bases in between. CDR3 nucleotide sequence: TGTGCCTGGAGTGTCCTGGCAACTGAAGCTTTCTTT. Its translation: CAWSVLATEAFF.

This sequence joins TRBV6-5 and TRBJ1-1, with D hard to call. With 2 bases removed from V and 7 bases from J, the gap between germline ends came to 14 bases. The germline V gene encodes CDR1 MNHEY and CDR2 SVGAGI. The CDR3 length is 14 residues. The CDR3 DNA reads TGTGCCAGCAGTTACGGACTGGAGAACGATGAAGCTTTCTTT. Amino acid sequence: CASSYGLENDEAFF.

The chain links TRBV19 to TRBJ1-2, with D possibly being TRBD1 (5 bases). The germline V gene has CDR1 LNHDA and CDR2 SQIVND (reference sequence). V dropped 7 bases and J dropped 7 bases, with 13 bases sitting between them. This CDR3 comprises 12 residues. CDR3 sequence: CASTRRGSGYTF. The DNA for the CDR3 is TGTGCCAGTACCCGAAGGGGCAGTGGCTACACCTTC.

This clone was observed once. This sequence joins TRBV7-9 and TRBJ1-5; D call uncertain. The CDR3 runs 13 residues. V was trimmed by 10 bases and J by 2 bases, leaving 12 bases between them. The germline gives CDR1 SEHNR, CDR2 FQNEAQ (reference sequence). For the CDR3, the DNA is TGTGCCACCGGGCGGCATGGCAATCAGCCCCAGCATTTT. It encodes CATGRHGNQPQHF.

The chain combines TRBV28 with TRBJ1-1, with D unclear. Germline V gives CDR1 MDHEN, CDR2 SYDVKM. The V end lost 10 bases, the J end lost 0 bases, and 12 bases lay between the germline ends. This CDR3 comprises 13 residues. CDR3 amino acids: CATYSPLNTEAFF. The CDR3 DNA is TGTGCCACTTACAGCCCTCTGAACACTGAAGCTTTCTTT.

The sample holds a few counts of this clone. V and J are TRBV6-1 and TRBJ2-7, with 7 bases aligning to TRBD2. The CDR3 length is 15 residues. Unmatched junction bases numbered 10, after V lost 6 bases and J lost 2 bases. The germline V gene has CDR1 MNHNS and CDR2 SASEGT. CDR3 in DNA: TGTGCCAGCAGCTTTATCGGGAGGCAAGCCTACGAGCAGTACTTC. Translating gives CASSFIGRQAYEQYF.

This chain links TRBV9 with TRBJ1-1; 9 nucleotides line up with TRBD1. This CDR3 has 16 amino acids. Losses at the gene ends were 0 bases for V and 3 bases for J; bases not matched to a gene: 6. Germline lookup yields CDR1 SGDLS and CDR2 YYNGEE. The CDR3 is CASSVGDREYYTEAFF. For the CDR3, the DNA is TGTGCCAGCAGCGTAGGGGACAGGGAATACTACACTGAAGCTTTCTTT.

The V and J genes are TRBV2 and TRBJ1-1; D may be TRBD1 (6 bases). Germline-derived CDR1 and CDR2 are SNHLY and FYNNEI. Trimming pared 9 bases from V and 5 bases from J, leaving 13 bases between. This CDR3 region has 12 residues. CDR3 DNA: TGTGCCAGTAGGGGGGCGGGAACTGAAGCTTTCTTT. It codes for CASRGAGTEAFF.

The chain uses TRBV5-6 and TRBJ2-7; weak D call: TRBD1 (7 bases). The CDR3 is 15 amino acids. Germline loops: CDR1 SGHDT, CDR2 YYEEEE. The V end was cut by 0 bases, the J end by 4 bases, with 14 bases between. The CDR3 DNA reads TGTGCCAGCAGCTTGGGGAGGGGGCGACAATACGAGCAGTACTTC. Its translation is CASSLGRGRQYEQYF.

The chain employs TRBV27 and TRBJ1-2; perhaps TRBD1 as D (5 bases). The CDR3 loop spans 16 amino acids. Per germline, CDR1 MNHEY and CDR2 SMNVEV (reference sequence). With 1 base removed from V and 0 bases from J, the gap between germline ends came to 12 bases. The DNA of the CDR3 is TGTGCCAGCAGTTTATGGGGACCGCTAGCTAACTATGGCTACACCTTC. Translated: CASSLWGPLANYGYTF.

The rearrangement links TRBV2 to TRBJ2-4; 7 positions agree with TRBD2. The V and J ends lost 3 bases and 2 bases, in that order; junction bases with no gene match: 4. In germline, CDR1 is SNHLY, CDR2 FYNNEI. CDR3 length: 15 amino acids. DNA for the CDR3: TGTGCCAGCAGTGATTACGGGAGGACCAAAAACATTCAGTACTTC. Its protein product is CASSDYGRTKNIQYF.

The rearrangement links TRBV19 to TRBJ1-3; D uncertain. Germline values: CDR1 LNHDA, CDR2 SQIVND (reference sequence). V lost 6 bases, J lost 1 base, and 10 bases lay in between. This CDR3 contains 14 residues. The DNA for the CDR3 is TGTGCCAGTAGCCCCACGGGGTCTGGAAACACCATATATTTT. This codes for CASSPTGSGNTIYF.

This clone has just one count. The V and J genes are TRBV6-4 and TRBJ2-5; 10 nucleotides agree with TRBD2. V lost 2 bases to trimming and J lost 6 bases; unmatched junction nucleotides: 6. CDR1 MRHNA and CDR2 SNTAGT come from the germline V gene. The CDR3 is 15 amino acids. For the CDR3, the DNA is TGTGCCAGCAGTGACCTAGCGGGAGAGAGGAAGACCCAGTACTTC. Translation gives CASSDLAGERKTQYF.

For the CDR3, the DNA is TGTGCCAGCAGTGACAGTAATGAAAAACTGTTTTTT. Encoded protein: CASSDSNEKLFF. The chain has TRBV6-4 and TRBJ1-4, with no clear D. This CDR3 has 12 residues. Trimming shortened V by 2 bases and J by 4 bases, and 2 bases separated the two germline ends. Germline CDR1 and CDR2: MRHNA and SNTAGT.

The rearrangement uses TRBV6-1 and TRBJ1-2; 7 positions agree with TRBD1. The CDR3 contains 14 residues. V gave up 4 bases and J gave up 3 bases; unmatched junction bases: 5. From germline, CDR1 is MNHNS and CDR2 SASEGT. The CDR3 DNA reads TGTGCCAGCAGTGTGACAGGGAATGACTATGGCTACACCTTC. It translates to CASSVTGNDYGYTF.

This clone was seen only once. This sequence joins TRBV11-2 and TRBJ2-5; D tentatively fits TRBD1 or TRBD2 (5 bases each). The length of the CDR3 is 15 residues. Germline V gene data show CDR1 as SGHAT and CDR2 as FQNNGV. Deletions cut 5 bases from V and 1 base from J, with 14 bases between. This chain's CDR3 is CASSLTRGTQETQYF. In DNA, the CDR3 is TGTGCCAGCAGCCTCACGAGAGGGACCCAAGAGACCCAGTACTTC.

Of note for this clone: Other DNA sequences in this sample translate to the same CDR3. The chain is built from TRBV18 and TRBJ1-1; maybe TRBD1 (5 bases). The CDR3 has 13 amino acids. Trimming shortened V by 3 bases and J by 2 bases, and 7 bases separated the two germline ends. In germline, CDR1 is KGHSH, CDR2 LQKENI. The CDR3: CASSPGGNTEAFF. The CDR3 bases are TGTGCCAGCTCACCCGGGGGAAACACTGAAGCTTTCTTT.

This chain connects TRBV5-1 to TRBJ1-2; TRBD1 might be the D (5 bases). V was cut by 7 bases and J by 7 bases, with 17 bases left in between. CDR1 and CDR2 from the germline V gene are SGHRS and YFSETQ. The CDR3 is 13 residues long. The CDR3 region is CASLPGPGLGYTF. Written as DNA, the CDR3 is TGCGCCAGCCTTCCGGGCCCGGGGCTTGGCTACACCTTC.

J is TRBJ2-6 and V is TRBV5-4, with D possibly being TRBD1 (6 bases). V lost 3 bases and J 2 bases, leaving 12 bases between the germline ends. Germline V gives CDR1 SGHNT, CDR2 YYREEE (reference sequence). The CDR3 is made up of 16 amino acids. The CDR3 loop is CASSWSAGAGANVLTF. CDR3 in DNA: TGTGCCAGCAGCTGGTCTGCAGGGGCTGGGGCCAACGTCCTGACTTTC.

The CDR3 DNA sequence: TGTGCCAGCAGTCAACAGGGCTATGGCTACACCTTC. Translation gives CASSQQGYGYTF. J is TRBJ1-2 and V is TRBV25-1, with D perhaps matching TRBD1 (6 bases). The CDR3 extends over 12 amino acids. Per the germline V gene, CDR1 is MGHDK and CDR2 is SYGVNS. Deletions cut 5 bases from V and 4 bases from J, with 8 bases between.

The gene calls are TRBV2 and TRBJ2-1, with a tentative D call TRBD1 (6 bases). Germline CDR1 is SNHLY and CDR2 is FYNNEI. This CDR3 comprises 13 residues. With 8 bases removed from V and 9 bases from J, the gap between germline ends came to 17 bases. The CDR3 is CASRRFSGAEQFF. CDR3 sequence (DNA): TGTGCCAGCCGAAGGTTCTCAGGGGCTGAGCAGTTCTTC.

This chain uses TRBV7-3 with TRBJ2-7, with unresolved D. V lost 1 base and J 3 bases, leaving 7 bases between the germline ends. CDR1 is SGHTA and CDR2 is FQGTGA in the germline V gene. The CDR3 has 13 residues. The CDR3 spells CASSLKDGYEQYF. In DNA form, the CDR3 reads TGTGCCAGCAGCTTAAAAGACGGCTACGAGCAGTACTTC. Drawing the rest from reference TRBV7-3 and TRBJ2-7, the complete variable domain is GAGVSQTPSNKVTEKGKYVELRCDPISGHTALYWYRQSLGQGPEFLIYFQGTGAADDSGLPNDRFFAVRPEGSVSTLKIQRTERGDSAVYLCASSLKDGYEQYFGPGTRLTVT.

The chain combines TRBV25-1 with TRBJ1-2; 11 bases line up with TRBD1. In germline, CDR1 is MGHDK, CDR2 SYGVNS. V lost 6 bases and J lost 8; bases outside the gene matches: 2. The CDR3 consists of 12 residues. The CDR3 protein is CASRDRGQGYTF. CDR3 DNA sequence: TGTGCCAGCAGGGACAGGGGGCAAGGCTACACCTTC.

The chain is built from TRBV28 and TRBJ2-5; 7 bases map to TRBD1. With V trimmed by 5 bases and J by 5 bases, 8 bases remained unmatched. Germline V gene lookup returns CDR1 MDHEN and CDR2 SYDVKM. This CDR3 has 14 residues. The CDR3 DNA is TGTGCCAGCAGTCCTACAGGGGTGAGGGAGACCCAGTACTTC. It specifies CASSPTGVRETQYF.